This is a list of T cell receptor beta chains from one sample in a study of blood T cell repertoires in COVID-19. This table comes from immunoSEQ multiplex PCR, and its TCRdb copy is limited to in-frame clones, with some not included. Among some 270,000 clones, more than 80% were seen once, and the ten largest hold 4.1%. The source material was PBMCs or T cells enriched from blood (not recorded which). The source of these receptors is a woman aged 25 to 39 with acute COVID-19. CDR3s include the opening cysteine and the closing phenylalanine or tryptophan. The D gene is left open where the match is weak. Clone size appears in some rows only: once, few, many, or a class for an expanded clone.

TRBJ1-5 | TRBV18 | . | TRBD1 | TGTGCCAGCTCACCGGGCAGGGGGGATCAGCCCCAGCATTTT | CASSPGRGDQPQHF
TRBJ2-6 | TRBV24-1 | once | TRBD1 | TGTGCCACCAGTGACATAGACAGGGTTCTAACTGGGGCCAACGTCCTGACTTTC | CATSDIDRVLTGANVLTF
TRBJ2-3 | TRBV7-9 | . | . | TGTGCCAGCAGCCCCTACACAGATACGCAGTATTTT | CASSPYTDTQYF
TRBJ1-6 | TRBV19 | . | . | TGTGCCAGTAGCGACTCGCCAGGGAATTCACCCCTCCACTTT | CASSDSPGNSPLHF
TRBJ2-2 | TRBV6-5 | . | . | TGTGCCAGCAGCCCCAGTGTTTACACCGGGGAGCTGTTTTTT | CASSPSVYTGELFF
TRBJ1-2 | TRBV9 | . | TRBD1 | TGTGCCAGCAGCGCGCAGGGGGCGGTCTACTATGGCTACACCTTC | CASSAQGAVYYGYTF
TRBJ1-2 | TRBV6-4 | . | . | TGTGCCAGCAGTCACACTCGGGCAGGGGATGGCTACACCTTC | CASSHTRAGDGYTF
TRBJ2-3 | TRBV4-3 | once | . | TGCGCCAGCAGCCAAGATGGCCGTAGCGGAGCGACAGATACGCAGTATTTT | CASSQDGRSGATDTQYF
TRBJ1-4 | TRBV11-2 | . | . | TGTGCCAGCAGCTCATCACAGGGATGGGGTGAAAAACTGTTTTTT | CASSSSQGWGEKLFF
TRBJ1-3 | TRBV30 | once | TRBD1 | TGTGCCTTGGCAGGGGGGATTGGAAACACCATATATTTT | CALAGGIGNTIYF
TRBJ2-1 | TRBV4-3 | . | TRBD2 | TGCGCCAGCAGCCCGCGGACTAGCGGGGGGAACAATGAGCAGTTCTTC | CASSPRTSGGNNEQFF
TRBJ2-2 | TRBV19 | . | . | TGTGCCAGTAGAGATCCGGGCGGGGAGCTGTTTTTT | CASRDPGGELFF